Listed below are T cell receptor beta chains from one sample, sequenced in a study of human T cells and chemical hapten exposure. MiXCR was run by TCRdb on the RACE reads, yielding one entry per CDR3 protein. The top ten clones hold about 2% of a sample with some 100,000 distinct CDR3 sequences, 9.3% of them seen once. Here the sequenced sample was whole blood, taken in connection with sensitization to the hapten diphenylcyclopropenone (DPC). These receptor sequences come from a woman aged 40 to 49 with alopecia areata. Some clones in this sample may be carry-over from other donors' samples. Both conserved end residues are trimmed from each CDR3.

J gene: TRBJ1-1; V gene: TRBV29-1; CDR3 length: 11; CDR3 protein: SVEDRAGTEAF
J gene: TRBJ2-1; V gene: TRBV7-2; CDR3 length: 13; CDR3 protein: ASRRGDRAYNEQF
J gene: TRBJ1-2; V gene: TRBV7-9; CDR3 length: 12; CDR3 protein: ASSLGDSYYGYT
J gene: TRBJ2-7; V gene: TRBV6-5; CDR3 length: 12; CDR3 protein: ASSPLAGGYEQY
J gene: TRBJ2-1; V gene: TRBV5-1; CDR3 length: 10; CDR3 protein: ASSTGRHEQF
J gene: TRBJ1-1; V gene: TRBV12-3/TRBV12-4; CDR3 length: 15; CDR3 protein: ASSLAQARAGGTEAF
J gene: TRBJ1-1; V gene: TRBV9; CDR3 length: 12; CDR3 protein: ASSVDRLNTEAF
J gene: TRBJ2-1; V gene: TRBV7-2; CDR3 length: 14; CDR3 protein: ASSLGRDTTYNEQF
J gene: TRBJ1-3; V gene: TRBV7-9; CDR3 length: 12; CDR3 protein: ASSLSVSGNTIY
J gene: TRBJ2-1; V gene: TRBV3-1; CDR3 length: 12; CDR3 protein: ASRIAGGHNEQF
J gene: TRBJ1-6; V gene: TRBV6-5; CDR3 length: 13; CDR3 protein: ASNRDRGRDSPLH
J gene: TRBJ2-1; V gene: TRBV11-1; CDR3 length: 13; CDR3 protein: ASSSRVMGIHEQF
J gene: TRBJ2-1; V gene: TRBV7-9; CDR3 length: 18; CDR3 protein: ASSLAPGTSGSRGINEQF
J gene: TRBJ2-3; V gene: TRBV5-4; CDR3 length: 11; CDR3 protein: ASSVRATDTQY
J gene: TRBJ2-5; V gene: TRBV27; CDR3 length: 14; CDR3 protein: ASSSETSGRIETQY
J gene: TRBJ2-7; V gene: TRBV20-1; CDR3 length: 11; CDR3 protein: SHRLGENYEQY
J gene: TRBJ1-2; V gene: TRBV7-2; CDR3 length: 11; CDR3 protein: ASRRGFNYGYT
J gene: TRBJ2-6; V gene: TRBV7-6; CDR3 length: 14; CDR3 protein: ASSREPLSGANVLT
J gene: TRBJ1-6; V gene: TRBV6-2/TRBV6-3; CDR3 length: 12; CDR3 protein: ASSPTGNYSPLH
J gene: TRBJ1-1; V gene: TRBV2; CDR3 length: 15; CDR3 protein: ASRPGQGAQMNTEAF
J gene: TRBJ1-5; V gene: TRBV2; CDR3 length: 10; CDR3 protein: ASSDPGTSQH
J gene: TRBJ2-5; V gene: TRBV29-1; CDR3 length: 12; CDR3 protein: SVGGRGPQETQY
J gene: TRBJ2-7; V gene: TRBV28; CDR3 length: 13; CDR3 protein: ASSFRRGYPYEQY
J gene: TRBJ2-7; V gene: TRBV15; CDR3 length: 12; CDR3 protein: ATSRDGGPYEQY
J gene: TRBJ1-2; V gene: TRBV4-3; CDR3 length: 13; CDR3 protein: ASSQDARTAYGYT
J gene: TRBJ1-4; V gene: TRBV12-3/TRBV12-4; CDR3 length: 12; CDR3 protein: ASSSHAGKEKLF
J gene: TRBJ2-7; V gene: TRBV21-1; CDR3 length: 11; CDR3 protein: ASSKDSSYEQY
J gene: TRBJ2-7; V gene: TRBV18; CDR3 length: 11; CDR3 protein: ASSPPASREQY
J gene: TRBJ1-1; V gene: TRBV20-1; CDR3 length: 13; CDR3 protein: SADTTAEFILEAF
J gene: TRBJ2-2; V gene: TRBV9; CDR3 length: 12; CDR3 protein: ASSVETRPGELF